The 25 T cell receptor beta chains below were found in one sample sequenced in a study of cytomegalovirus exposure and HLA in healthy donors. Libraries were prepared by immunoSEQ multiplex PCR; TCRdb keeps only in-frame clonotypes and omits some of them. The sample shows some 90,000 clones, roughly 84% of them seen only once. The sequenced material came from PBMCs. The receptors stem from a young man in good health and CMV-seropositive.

CDR3 DNA sequence: TGTGCCAGCAGTTTATCCCAGCACAGGGTGCCCCAAGAGACCCAGTACTTC. Protein sequence: CASSLSQHRVPQETQYF. The chain uses TRBV27 and TRBJ2-5; the D gene is possibly TRBD1 (6 bases). Germline CDR1 and CDR2: MNHEY and SMNVEV (reference sequence). The CDR3 has 17 residues. V lost 0 bases and J lost 1, with 15 bases in between.

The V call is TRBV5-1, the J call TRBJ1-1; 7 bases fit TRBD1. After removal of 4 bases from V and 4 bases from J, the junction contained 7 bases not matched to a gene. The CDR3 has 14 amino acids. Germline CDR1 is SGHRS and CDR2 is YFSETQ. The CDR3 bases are TGCGCCAGCAGCCTGACGACAGGGCGCACTGAAGCTTTCTTT. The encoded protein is CASSLTTGRTEAFF.

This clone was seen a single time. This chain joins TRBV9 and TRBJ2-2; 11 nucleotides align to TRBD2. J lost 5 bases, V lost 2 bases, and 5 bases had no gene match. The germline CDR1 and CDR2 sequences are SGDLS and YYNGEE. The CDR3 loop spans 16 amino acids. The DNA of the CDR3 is TGTGCCAGCAGCGTGGGGACTAGCGGTTTGACCGGGGAGCTGTTTTTT. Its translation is CASSVGTSGLTGELFF.

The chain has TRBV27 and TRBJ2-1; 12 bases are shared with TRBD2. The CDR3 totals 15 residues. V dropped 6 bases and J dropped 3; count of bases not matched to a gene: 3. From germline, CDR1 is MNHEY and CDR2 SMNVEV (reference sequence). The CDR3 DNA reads TGTGCCAGCAGCAGGACTAGCGGGAACTACAATGAGCAGTTCTTC. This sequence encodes CASSRTSGNYNEQFF.

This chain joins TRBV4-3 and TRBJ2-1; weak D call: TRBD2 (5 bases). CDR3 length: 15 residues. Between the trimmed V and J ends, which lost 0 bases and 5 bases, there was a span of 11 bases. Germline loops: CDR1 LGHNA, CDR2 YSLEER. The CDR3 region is CASSQDHGRNNEQFF. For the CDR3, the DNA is TGCGCCAGCAGCCAAGATCATGGGAGAAACAATGAGCAGTTCTTC.

CDR3 residues: CASKSGGTNQPQHF. The CDR3 DNA sequence: TGTGCCAGCAAATCAGGGGGCACCAATCAGCCCCAGCATTTT. The gene calls are TRBV6-5 and TRBJ1-5; 8 nucleotides match TRBD1. V was clipped by 7 bases and J by 3 bases; unmatched bases: 5. The CDR3 extends over 14 amino acids. The germline V gene encodes CDR1 MNHEY and CDR2 SVGAGI.

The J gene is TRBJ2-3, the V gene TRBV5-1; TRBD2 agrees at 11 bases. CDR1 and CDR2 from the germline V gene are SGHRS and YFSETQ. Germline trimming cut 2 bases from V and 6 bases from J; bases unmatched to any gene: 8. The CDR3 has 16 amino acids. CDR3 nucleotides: TGCGCCAGCAGCTTACAGTTAGCGGGAGGGGGCGATACGCAGTATTTT. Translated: CASSLQLAGGGDTQYF.

DNA of the CDR3: TGTGCCAGCAGCGACCGGGTACCCGAGGATGAGCAGTTCTTC. This translates into CASSDRVPEDEQFF. The chain combines TRBV5-4 with TRBJ2-1; no definite D call. The CDR3 totals 14 residues. Between the trimmed V and J ends, which lost 4 bases and 8 bases, there was a span of 16 bases. The germline V gene encodes CDR1 SGHNT and CDR2 YYREEE (reference sequence).

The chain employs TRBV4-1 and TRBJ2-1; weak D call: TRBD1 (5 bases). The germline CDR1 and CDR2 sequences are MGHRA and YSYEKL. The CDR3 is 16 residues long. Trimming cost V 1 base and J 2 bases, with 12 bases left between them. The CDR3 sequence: CASSQVLLGAYNEQFF. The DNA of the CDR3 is TGCGCCAGCAGCCAAGTGCTTCTAGGGGCCTACAATGAGCAGTTCTTC.

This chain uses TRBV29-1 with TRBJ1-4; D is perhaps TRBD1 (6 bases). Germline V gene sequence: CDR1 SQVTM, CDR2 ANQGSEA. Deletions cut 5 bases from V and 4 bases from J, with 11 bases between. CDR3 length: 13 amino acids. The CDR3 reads CSVYEDSNEKLFF. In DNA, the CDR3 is TGCAGCGTTTACGAGGACAGTAATGAAAAACTGTTTTTT.

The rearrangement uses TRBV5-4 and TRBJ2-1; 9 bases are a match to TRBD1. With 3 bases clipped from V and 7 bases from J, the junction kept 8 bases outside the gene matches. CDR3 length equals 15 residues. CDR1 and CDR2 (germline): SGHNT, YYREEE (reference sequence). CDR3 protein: CASSSPGQGINEQFF. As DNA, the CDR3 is TGTGCCAGCAGCTCACCGGGACAGGGTATTAATGAGCAGTTCTTC. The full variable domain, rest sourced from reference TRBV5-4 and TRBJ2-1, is ETGVTQSPTHLIKTRGQQVTLRCSSQSGHNTVSWYQQALGQGPQFIFQYYREEENGRGNFPPRFSGLQFPNYSSELNVNALELDDSALYLCASSSPGQGINEQFFGPGTRLTVL.

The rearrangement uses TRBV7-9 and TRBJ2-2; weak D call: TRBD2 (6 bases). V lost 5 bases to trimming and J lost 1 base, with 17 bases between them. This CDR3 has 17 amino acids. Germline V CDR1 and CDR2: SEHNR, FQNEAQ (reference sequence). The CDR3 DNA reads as TGTGCCAGCAGCCCTCTTCTTTCGGAGGGGAACACCGGGGAGCTGTTTTTT. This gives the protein CASSPLLSEGNTGELFF.

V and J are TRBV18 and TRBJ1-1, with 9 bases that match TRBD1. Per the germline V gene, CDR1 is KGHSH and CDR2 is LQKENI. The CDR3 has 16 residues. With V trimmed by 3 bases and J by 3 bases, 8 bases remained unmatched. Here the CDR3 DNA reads TGTGCCAGCTCACCTCTGGACAGGGGACCTGACACTGAAGCTTTCTTT. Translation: CASSPLDRGPDTEAFF. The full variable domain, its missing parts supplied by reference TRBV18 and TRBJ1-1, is NAGVMQNPRHLVRRRGQEARLRCSPMKGHSHVYWYRQLPEEGLKFMVYLQKENIIDESGMPKERFSAEFPKEGPSILRIQQVVRGDSAAYFCASSPLDRGPDTEAFFGQGTRLTVV.

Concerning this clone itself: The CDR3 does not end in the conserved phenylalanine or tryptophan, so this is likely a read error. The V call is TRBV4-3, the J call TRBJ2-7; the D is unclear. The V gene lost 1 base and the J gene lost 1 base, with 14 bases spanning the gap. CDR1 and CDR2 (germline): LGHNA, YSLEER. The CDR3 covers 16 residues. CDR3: CASSQVLAQESYEQYL. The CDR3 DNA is TGCGCCAGCAGCCAAGTTCTGGCTCAGGAATCCTACGAGCAGTACCTC.

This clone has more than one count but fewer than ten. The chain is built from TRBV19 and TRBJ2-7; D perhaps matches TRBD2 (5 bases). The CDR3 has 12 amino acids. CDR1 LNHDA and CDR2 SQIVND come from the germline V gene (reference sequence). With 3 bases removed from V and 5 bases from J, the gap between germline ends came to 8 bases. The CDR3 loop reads CASSMGVHEQYF. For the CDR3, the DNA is TGTGCCAGTAGTATGGGAGTCCACGAGCAGTACTTC. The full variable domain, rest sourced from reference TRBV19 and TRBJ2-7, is DGGITQSPKYLFRKEGQNVTLSCEQNLNHDAMYWYRQDPGQGLRLIYYSQIVNDFQKGDIAEGYSVSREKKESFPLTVTSAQKNPTAFYLCASSMGVHEQYFGPGTRLTVT.

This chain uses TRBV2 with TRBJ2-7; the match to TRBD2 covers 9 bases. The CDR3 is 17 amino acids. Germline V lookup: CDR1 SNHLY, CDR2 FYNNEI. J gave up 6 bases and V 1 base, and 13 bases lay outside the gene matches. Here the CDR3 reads CASSEDLLLAGDGEQYF. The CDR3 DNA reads TGTGCCAGCAGTGAAGACCTACTTTTAGCGGGAGATGGCGAGCAGTACTTC.

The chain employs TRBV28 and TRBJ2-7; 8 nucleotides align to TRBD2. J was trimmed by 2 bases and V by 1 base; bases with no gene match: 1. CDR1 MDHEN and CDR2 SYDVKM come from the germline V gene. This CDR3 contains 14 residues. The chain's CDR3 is CASSLSGGAYEQYF. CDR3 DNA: TGTGCCAGCAGTTTATCCGGGGGGGCCTACGAGCAGTACTTC. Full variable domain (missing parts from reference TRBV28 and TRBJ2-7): DVKVTQSSRYLVKRTGEKVFLECVQDMDHENMFWYRQDPGLGLRLIYFSYDVKMKEKGDIPEGYSVSREKKERFSLILESASTNQTSMYLCASSLSGGAYEQYFGPGTRLTVT.

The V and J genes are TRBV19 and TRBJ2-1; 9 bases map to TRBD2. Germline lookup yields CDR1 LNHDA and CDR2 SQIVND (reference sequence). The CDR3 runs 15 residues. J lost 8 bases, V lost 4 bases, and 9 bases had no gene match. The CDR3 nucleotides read TGTGCCAGTAGTACCGAGCGGGGGGCCATCTATGAGCAGTTCTTC. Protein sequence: CASSTERGAIYEQFF.

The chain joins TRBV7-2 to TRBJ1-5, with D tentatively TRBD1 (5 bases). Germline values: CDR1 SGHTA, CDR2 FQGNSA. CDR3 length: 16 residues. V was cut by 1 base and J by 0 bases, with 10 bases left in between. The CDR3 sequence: CASSLVGQVSNQPQHF. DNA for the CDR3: TGTGCCAGCAGCTTAGTGGGGCAGGTTAGCAATCAGCCCCAGCATTTT. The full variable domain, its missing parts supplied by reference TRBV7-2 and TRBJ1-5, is GAGVSQSPSNKVTEKGKDVELRCDPISGHTALYWYRQSLGQGLEFLIYFQGNSAPDKSGLPSDRFSAERTGGSVSTLTIQRTQQEDSAVYLCASSLVGQVSNQPQHFGDGTRLSIL.

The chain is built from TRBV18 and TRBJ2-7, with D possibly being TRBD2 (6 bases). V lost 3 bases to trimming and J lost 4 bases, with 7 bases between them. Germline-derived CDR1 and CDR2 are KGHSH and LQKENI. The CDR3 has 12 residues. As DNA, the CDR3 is TGTGCCAGCTCACCCGGGGGATACGAGCAGTACTTC. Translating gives CASSPGGYEQYF.

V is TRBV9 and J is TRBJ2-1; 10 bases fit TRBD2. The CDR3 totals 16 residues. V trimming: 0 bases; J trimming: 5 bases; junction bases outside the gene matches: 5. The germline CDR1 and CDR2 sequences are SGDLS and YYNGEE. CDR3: CASSVEGGTSDNEQFF. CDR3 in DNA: TGTGCCAGCAGCGTAGAAGGCGGGACTAGCGACAATGAGCAGTTCTTC.

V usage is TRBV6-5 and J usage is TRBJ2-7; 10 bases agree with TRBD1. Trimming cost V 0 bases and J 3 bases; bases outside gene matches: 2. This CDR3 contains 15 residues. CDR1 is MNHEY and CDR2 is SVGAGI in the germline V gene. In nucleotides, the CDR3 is TGTGCCAGCAGTTACTCTGGGACAGGGGTCTACGAGCAGTACTTC. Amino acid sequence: CASSYSGTGVYEQYF.

CDR3 nucleotides: TGTGCCAGCAGCTTAGAGGTGGGCAGCCACGAGCAGTACTTC. This translates into CASSLEVGSHEQYF. The chain employs TRBV7-2 and TRBJ2-7; D unclear. Between the trimmed V and J ends, which lost 1 base and 5 bases, there was a span of 12 bases. Germline V gene sequence: CDR1 SGHTA, CDR2 FQGNSA. The CDR3 totals 14 residues.

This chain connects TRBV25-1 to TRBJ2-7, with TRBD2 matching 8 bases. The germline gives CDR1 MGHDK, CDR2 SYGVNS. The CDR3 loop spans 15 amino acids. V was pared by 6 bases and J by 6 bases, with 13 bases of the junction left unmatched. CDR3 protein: CASRTSDLGPVEQYF. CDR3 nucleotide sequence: TGTGCCAGCAGGACTAGCGACCTAGGTCCGGTCGAGCAGTACTTC.

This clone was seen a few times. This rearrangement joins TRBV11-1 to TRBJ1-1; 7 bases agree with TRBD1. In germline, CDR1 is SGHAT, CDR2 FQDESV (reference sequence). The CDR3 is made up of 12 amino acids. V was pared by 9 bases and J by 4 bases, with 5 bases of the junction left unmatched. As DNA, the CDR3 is TGTGCCAGGGACAGGTTCAGCACTGAAGCTTTCTTT. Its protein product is CARDRFSTEAFF.